This section outlines one T cell receptor (beta chain) sequence together with its context. Its recognized antigen is unknown. Base qualities were left out, and no much larger clone turns up one base away. This sample was included in a study of blood T cell repertoires in COVID-19 (dated by TCRdb to 2020 to 2021). In terms of the full investigation: The collaborator samples originated in the United States, Italy and Spain and spanned the acute and convalescent phases of COVID-19. Where available, HLA class I and class II types were obtained from metadata supplied by the sample provider rather than from assay-based typing. Deeply sampled blood TCRbeta repertoires from subjects exposed to, actively infected with, or recovered from COVID-19 were included in the dataset. Samples came from the ongoing ImmuneRACE study (first 160 participants) plus 1,254 subjects from 6 global collaborators. The prospective study material was composed of cDNA or gDNA derived from T cells, B-cell-depleted T cells, or PBMCs. The repertoires were released in a freely available public database intended as a resource for research on the immune response to SARS-CoV-2. Nearly every sample came with metadata listing a de-identified subject ID, COVID-19 status, age in years and sex. The paper as a whole reports these results and caveats: Clinical and demographic metadata were provided uncurated, with the amount varying by source and participant.

Spanning cysteine to phenylalanine, the CDR3 consists of 13 amino acids. The sequence is cut down to CDR3 DNA, 39 bases in frame from base 1. The junction shows trimming of 6 bases on V and 5 bases on J, plus 13 bases between the germline ends. The collaborating institutions used their own protocols to collect whole blood in K2EDTA tubes. For TCRbeta analysis, collaborator samples were shipped as frozen whole blood, as isolated PBMCs, or as DNA extracted from either sample type. TCRbeta CDR3 regions were amplified from genomic DNA using the immunoSEQ Assay, a bias-controlled multiplex PCR. On the study's bioinformatics: Within the assay, amplification of reference gene primers was used to estimate how many nucleated cells each sample contained. Sequence reads were collapsed and filtered to measure the absolute abundance of every unique TCRbeta CDR3 rearrangement. For each sample, productive Simpson clonality was calculated as the square root of Simpson's diversity index across productive rearrangements. The source is immuneACCESS, and TCRdb retained only in-frame sequences with V and J called. Part of the clones is not carried over; for the studies checked, unresolved V genes explain less than half of this, and the remainder is unexplained. V and J calls and clone size are given by that table; D and trimming were obtained from the DNA. Present in this sample are more than 200,000 clones, about 86% of which were seen just once. The ten largest clones add up to around 4% of the sample.

The TCR comes from a man aged 45-60 years with active or convalescent COVID-19. The specimen was peripheral blood. The V and J genes are TRBV12-3 or TRBV12-4 and TRBJ1-2, and perhaps TRBD1 as D gene, on 5 matching bases. The CDR3 loop reads CASSLGGGYGYTF. At the DNA level, the sequence is TGTGCCAGCAGCCTCGGGGGGGGTTATGGCTACACCTTC.